The rows below give T cell receptor beta chains drawn from one sample of a study of Ad26.COV2.S vaccination and SARS-CoV-2 variants. Clones were read by immunoSEQ multiplex PCR, and TCRdb kept only the in-frame ones, dropping some. The sample carries hundreds of thousands of clones, 89% recorded once. The material sequenced was peripheral blood, taken in a trial of Ad26.COV2.S vaccine versus placebo. Receptor source: a person between 18 and 65 years old who received the Ad26.COV2.S COVID-19 vaccine or a placebo. CDR3s include the opening cysteine and the closing phenylalanine or tryptophan. D genes are given only for firm matches. Clone size appears in some rows only: once, few, many, or a class for an expanded clone.

v_call	clone_size	d_call	j_call	cdr3_aa	cdr3_nt
TRBV18	NA	TRBD2	TRBJ2-3	CASSPPVLADTQYF	TGTGCCAGCTCACCACCCGTACTAGCGGATACGCAGTATTTT
TRBV12-3/TRBV12-4	NA	NA	TRBJ2-1	CASSFEGREQFF	TGTGCCAGCAGTTTCGAAGGCAGAGAGCAGTTCTTC
TRBV29-1	NA	NA	TRBJ2-1	CSVGRRGQNNEQFF	TGCAGCGTTGGGAGGCGGGGGCAAAACAATGAGCAGTTCTTC
TRBV5-4	NA	NA	TRBJ2-7	CASSLGSPPEQYF	TGTGCCAGCAGCTTGGGTAGTCCCCCGGAGCAGTACTTC
TRBV12-3/TRBV12-4	NA	NA	TRBJ1-1	CASSWRENTEAFF	TGTGCCAGCAGTTGGAGGGAAAACACTGAAGCTTTCTTT
TRBV27	NA	NA	TRBJ1-2	CASSLSNWGGYTF	TGTGCCAGCAGTTTATCCAATTGGGGAGGCTACACCTTC
TRBV5-4	NA	TRBD2	TRBJ2-3	CASSLSGRVTDTQYF	TGTGCCAGCAGCCTTAGCGGGAGAGTAACAGATACGCAGTATTTT
TRBV5-5	NA	NA	TRBJ2-1	CASSLVGLNEQFF	TGTGCCAGCAGCTTGGTAGGGCTCAATGAGCAGTTCTTC
TRBV15	once	TRBD2	TRBJ2-1	CATSRDLGLAINEQFF	TGTGCCACCAGCAGAGATTTGGGACTAGCAATAAATGAGCAGTTCTTC
TRBV2	many	NA	TRBJ1-6	CASIRDGNSPLHF	TGTGCCAGCATCCGGGACGGTAATTCACCCCTCCACTTT
TRBV6-1	NA	NA	TRBJ2-7	CASSEGSSYEQYF	TGTGCCAGCAGTGAGGGCAGCTCCTACGAGCAGTACTTC
TRBV7-8	once	TRBD2	TRBJ2-2	CASSPKTGTSGRGRGELFF	TGTGCCAGCAGCCCCAAGACCGGGACTAGCGGGAGGGGGCGCGGGGAGCTGTTTTTT
TRBV5-1	once	NA	TRBJ2-7	CASSFQTVGAYEQYF	TGCGCCAGCAGCTTCCAGACAGTCGGTGCCTACGAGCAGTACTTC
TRBV30	NA	NA	TRBJ2-1	CAWNTYNEQFF	TGTGCCTGGAACACTTACAATGAGCAGTTCTTC
TRBV7-2	once	TRBD2	TRBJ2-5	CASSLGGTSQETQYF	TGTGCCAGCAGCTTAGGGGGGACTAGCCAAGAGACCCAGTACTTC
TRBV18	NA	TRBD1	TRBJ1-2	CASSSDRVANYGYTF	TGTGCCAGCTCATCGGACAGGGTGGCCAACTATGGCTACACCTTC
TRBV21-1	NA	NA	TRBJ1-1	CASSSGTGPATEAFF	TGTGCCAGCAGCAGCGGGACAGGCCCTGCCACTGAAGCTTTCTTT
TRBV7-3	NA	NA	TRBJ2-2	CASSLSRLTGELFF	TGTGCCAGCAGCTTAAGCAGGCTCACCGGGGAGCTGTTTTTT
TRBV6-5	NA	TRBD2	TRBJ2-7	CASSYGPLAGGYEQYF	TGTGCCAGCAGTTACGGGCCTTTAGCGGGAGGCTACGAGCAGTACTTC
TRBV18	NA	NA	TRBJ1-1	CASSPSGRGGGAFF	TGTGCCAGCTCACCATCGGGCAGGGGAGGAGGGGCTTTCTTT
TRBV24-1	NA	NA	TRBJ2-1	CATSDPNRASEQFF	TGTGCCACCAGTGATCCGAACAGGGCTAGTGAGCAGTTCTTC
TRBV2	NA	NA	TRBJ1-2	CASSELQWETANYGYTF	TGTGCCAGCAGTGAACTACAGTGGGAGACAGCTAACTATGGCTACACCTTC
TRBV6-1	NA	NA	TRBJ1-1	CASSRPEGNTEAFF	TGTGCCAGCAGCCGACCCGAGGGGAACACTGAAGCTTTCTTT
TRBV3-1/TRBV3-2	few	NA	TRBJ1-3	CASSQEHAGNTIYF	TGTGCCAGCAGCCAAGAACATGCTGGAAACACCATATATTTT
TRBV3-1/TRBV3-2	NA	TRBD1	TRBJ2-2	CASSHGDRAPGELFF	TGTGCCAGCAGCCATGGGGACAGGGCCCCCGGGGAGCTGTTTTTT
TRBV24-1	NA	NA	TRBJ2-7	CATSENEQYF	TGTGCCACCAGTGAGAACGAGCAGTACTTC
TRBV3-1/TRBV3-2	NA	NA	TRBJ1-5	CASSVGDQPQHF	TGTGCCAGCAGTGTAGGAGATCAGCCCCAGCATTTT
TRBV7-9	NA	NA	TRBJ1-4	CASSLDTSTNEKLFF	TGTGCCAGCAGCTTGGACACCTCAACTAATGAAAAACTGTTTTTT
TRBV3-1/TRBV3-2	NA	TRBD2	TRBJ2-1	CASSRTSGFNEQFF	TGTGCCAGCAGCCGGACTAGCGGTTTCAATGAGCAGTTCTTC
TRBV3-1/TRBV3-2	few	NA	TRBJ1-1	CASSFQLREAFF	TGTGCCAGCAGCTTTCAGTTGCGTGAAGCTTTCTTT
TRBV3-1/TRBV3-2	few	NA	TRBJ1-1	CASSRANTEAFF	TGTGCCAGCAGCCGGGCTAACACTGAAGCTTTCTTT
TRBV7-6	NA	NA	TRBJ2-5	CASSSELRGGEETQYF	TGTGCCAGCAGCTCGGAACTCAGGGGGGGCGAAGAGACCCAGTACTTC
TRBV7-9	once	TRBD1	TRBJ2-7	CASSFTVRDRGTHEQYF	TGTGCCAGCAGCTTTACGGTTCGGGACAGGGGAACCCACGAGCAGTACTTC
TRBV3-1/TRBV3-2	NA	NA	TRBJ1-1	CASSQDGEGDTEAFF	TGTGCCAGCAGCCAAGATGGGGAAGGGGACACTGAAGCTTTCTTT
TRBV5-1	NA	NA	TRBJ1-6	CASSKDSLGNSPLHF	TGCGCCAGCAGTAAGGACAGCCTGGGAAATTCACCCCTCCACTTT
TRBV2	few	TRBD2	TRBJ2-7	CASRRLAGAMLNEQYF	TGTGCCAGCAGGCGACTAGCGGGGGCCATGTTGAACGAGCAGTACTTC
TRBV5-1	once	TRBD1	TRBJ1-3	CASSLQGPGNTIYF	TGCGCCAGCAGCTTACAGGGGCCTGGAAACACCATATATTTT
TRBV27	NA	NA	TRBJ1-1	CASRNTGSTEAFF	TGTGCCAGCAGGAATACAGGGAGCACTGAAGCTTTCTTT
TRBV18	NA	NA	TRBJ2-3	CASSPPNGASTDTQYF	TGTGCCAGCTCACCACCGAACGGAGCTAGCACAGATACGCAGTATTTT
TRBV2	NA	NA	TRBJ1-2	CASSVDSNYGYTF	TGTGCCAGCAGTGTCGACAGCAACTATGGCTACACCTTC
TRBV5-1	NA	NA	TRBJ2-7	CASSFGIDSNYEQYF	TGCGCCAGCAGCTTCGGAATTGACAGCAACTACGAGCAGTACTTC
TRBV18	NA	NA	TRBJ1-1	CASSPSLAGTNTEAFF	TGTGCCAGCTCACCCTCCCTGGCAGGCACGAACACTGAAGCTTTCTTT
TRBV6-5	NA	NA	TRBJ2-1	CASSYRGTLYNEQFF	TGTGCCAGCAGTTACCGCGGGACCTTGTACAATGAGCAGTTCTTC
TRBV3-1/TRBV3-2	NA	NA	TRBJ2-2	CASISGGNGELFF	TGTGCCAGCATATCCGGGGGAAACGGGGAGCTGTTTTTT
TRBV10-3	NA	TRBD2	TRBJ2-2	CAISSTSGGTNTGELFF	TGTGCCATCAGTAGTACTAGCGGGGGGACGAACACCGGGGAGCTGTTTTTT
TRBV19	NA	TRBD1	TRBJ2-7	CASTGTATYEQYF	TGTGCCAGTACCGGGACAGCCACCTACGAGCAGTACTTC
TRBV7-8	NA	TRBD1	TRBJ2-5	CASSLVGRQGETQYF	TGTGCCAGCAGCTTAGTCGGGAGACAGGGGGAAACCCAGTACTTC
TRBV4-2	NA	TRBD2	TRBJ2-7	CASSRETSGISYEQYF	TGTGCCAGCAGCCGTGAGACTAGCGGTATAAGCTACGAGCAGTACTTC
TRBV19	NA	NA	TRBJ2-5	CASSILFSYPTQYF	TGTGCCAGTAGTATCCTATTTTCGTACCCCACCCAGTACTTC
TRBV7-2	NA	NA	TRBJ2-2	CASRRTVGTGELFF	TGTGCCAGCAGGCGGACAGTCGGCACCGGGGAGCTGTTTTTT
TRBV5-1	NA	TRBD1	TRBJ2-1	CASSLQGQGAVGEQFF	TGCGCCAGCAGCCTCCAAGGACAGGGGGCAGTAGGGGAGCAGTTCTTC
TRBV7-2	NA	NA	TRBJ2-2	CASSLAGVQGELFF	TGTGCCAGCAGCTTAGCGGGAGTTCAGGGGGAGCTGTTTTTT
TRBV27	NA	NA	TRBJ1-1	CASKLRGMNTEAFF	TGTGCCAGCAAATTGAGGGGCATGAACACTGAAGCTTTCTTT
TRBV10-2	NA	NA	TRBJ1-5	CASSERQLNQPQHF	TGCGCCAGCAGTGAGAGGCAGCTGAATCAGCCCCAGCATTTT